This entry lists 16 T cell receptor beta chains sequenced from one sample in a study of blood T cell repertoires in COVID-19. Here immunoSEQ multiplex PCR was the method, and the copy in TCRdb shows in-frame clones only, minus some. The sample carries about 190,000 clones, about 81% recorded once. Material: peripheral blood. These receptors were collected from a woman aged 80 or over with COVID-19, enrolled during active disease.

With regard to this clone: Different DNA sequences within this sample yield the same CDR3. The chain uses TRBV7-8 and TRBJ1-5; 8 positions agree with TRBD1. The CDR3 consists of 13 residues. Germline V gene lookup returns CDR1 SGHVS and CDR2 FQNEAQ. Trimming took 5 bases from V and 5 from J; bases not matched to a gene: 2. The CDR3: CASSLDRDQPQHF. CDR3 nucleotides: TGTGCCAGCAGCCTGGACAGGGATCAGCCCCAGCATTTT.

The chain joins TRBV12-3 or TRBV12-4 to TRBJ2-7, with 9 bases identical to TRBD2. Trimming took 3 bases from V and 3 from J; bases not matched to a gene: 0. The CDR3 has 13 residues. The CDR3 loop reads CASSLTSGYEQYF. Here the CDR3 DNA reads TGTGCCAGCAGTTTGACTAGCGGCTACGAGCAGTACTTC.

CDR3 in amino acids: CASSLWSGGTEAFF. CDR3 nucleotide sequence: TGTGCCAGCAGCTTATGGAGTGGCGGCACTGAAGCTTTCTTT. J is TRBJ1-1 and V is TRBV11-3; no definite D call. Germline CDR1 and CDR2: SGHNT and YENEEA. The CDR3 is 14 residues long. V was cut by 2 bases and J by 4 bases, with 11 bases left in between. The full variable domain, its missing parts supplied by reference TRBV11-3 and TRBJ1-1, is EAGVVQSPRYKIIEKKQPVAFWCNPISGHNTLYWYLQNLGQGPELLIRYENEEAVDDSQLPKDRFSAERLKGVDSTLKIQPAELGDSAVYLCASSLWSGGTEAFFGQGTRLTVV.

As DNA, the CDR3 is TGTGCCAGCAGTTTTCGACAGAACACTGAAGCTTTCTTT. This sequence encodes CASSFRQNTEAFF. This rearrangement joins TRBV27 to TRBJ1-1; D call uncertain. V shed 3 bases and J shed 1 base, with 6 bases lying between them. The germline gives CDR1 MNHEY, CDR2 SMNVEV (reference sequence). The CDR3 spans 13 residues.

The chain joins TRBV6-1 to TRBJ1-2, with TRBD1 matching 7 bases. V lost 2 bases and J lost 2; bases outside the gene matches: 11. The CDR3 totals 17 residues. Germline CDR1 MNHNS, CDR2 SASEGT. The CDR3 DNA reads TGTGCCAGCAGTGAAATCCCCCGCTTACAGGGGAACTATGGCTACACCTTC. It codes for CASSEIPRLQGNYGYTF.

V usage is TRBV4-2 and J usage is TRBJ2-2; 7 bases agree with TRBD2. The CDR3 consists of 17 residues. CDR1 and CDR2 from the germline V gene are LGHNA and YNFKEQ. V gave up 3 bases and J gave up 1 base; unmatched junction bases: 8. The CDR3 here is CASSQPLGGGNTGELFF. The CDR3 region has the DNA TGTGCCAGCAGCCAGCCCCTCGGCGGGGGGAACACCGGGGAGCTGTTTTTT.

This clone was observed once. This chain connects TRBV19 to TRBJ1-2; 10 bases map to TRBD1. From germline, CDR1 is LNHDA and CDR2 SQIVND (reference sequence). Losses at the gene ends were 7 bases for V and 3 bases for J; bases not matched to a gene: 11. This CDR3 is built from 16 residues. In DNA form, the CDR3 reads TGTGCCAGTACCTATCCCCGGGGGACAGGGGACTATGGCTACACCTTC. Encoded protein: CASTYPRGTGDYGYTF. Variable domain in full (rest from reference TRBV19 and TRBJ1-2): DGGITQSPKYLFRKEGQNVTLSCEQNLNHDAMYWYRQDPGQGLRLIYYSQIVNDFQKGDIAEGYSVSREKKESFPLTVTSAQKNPTAFYLCASTYPRGTGDYGYTFGSGTRLTVV.

This clone was found once. The CDR3 here is CASSLTLGQGADTQYF. CDR3 coding DNA: TGTGCCAGCAGTCTTACCCTCGGACAGGGCGCAGATACGCAGTATTTT. The chain uses TRBV6-2 or TRBV6-3 and TRBJ2-3; 8 bases agree with TRBD1. J was trimmed by 4 bases and V by 5 bases; bases with no gene match: 11. Per the germline V gene, CDR1 is MNHEY and CDR2 is SVGEGT. This CDR3 contains 16 residues.

V and J are TRBV2 and TRBJ2-3; 12 bases match TRBD2. Trimming removed 6 bases from V and 3 bases from J; junction bases left unmatched: 7. Germline CDR1 is SNHLY and CDR2 is FYNNEI. The CDR3 contains 16 residues. CDR3 sequence: CASRGDGLAGTDTQYF. The CDR3 bases are TGTGCCAGCAGGGGGGACGGACTAGCGGGGACAGATACGCAGTATTTT.

V is TRBV7-8 and J is TRBJ2-7; weak D call: TRBD1 (6 bases). V lost 0 bases to trimming and J lost 6 bases, with 15 bases between them. The germline gives CDR1 SGHVS, CDR2 FQNEAQ. The CDR3 sequence is 15 residues long. The DNA for the CDR3 is TGTGCCAGCAGCTTAGCGGGGGCAGCCCTGCGCGAGCAGTACTTC. This encodes CASSLAGAALREQYF.

This clone appeared a few times. The chain has TRBV7-2 and TRBJ2-7; the match to TRBD1 covers 9 bases. Unmatched junction bases numbered 6, after V lost 3 bases and J lost 3 bases. Germline values: CDR1 SGHTA, CDR2 FQGNSA. CDR3 length equals 15 residues. CDR3 in amino acids: CASSLNRGPSYEQYF. CDR3 nucleotides: TGTGCCAGCAGCTTGAACAGGGGGCCTAGCTACGAGCAGTACTTC.

The table lists this clone with a count of one. Other DNA sequences within the sample encode an identical CDR3. V is TRBV19 and J is TRBJ2-7; 10 bases align to TRBD1. CDR3 length: 13 amino acids. The germline V gene has CDR1 LNHDA and CDR2 SQIVND (reference sequence). The trim removed 4 bases at V and 3 bases at J, leaving 0 bases unmatched. CDR3: CASSRTGGYEQYF. CDR3 nucleotide sequence: TGTGCCAGTAGTAGGACAGGGGGCTACGAGCAGTACTTC.

This CDR3 is CSASIAGANTDTQYF. For the CDR3, the DNA is TGCAGTGCTAGTATAGCGGGGGCTAACACAGATACGCAGTATTTT. The V gene is TRBV20-1, the J gene TRBJ2-3; 9 nucleotides line up with TRBD2. Germline V lookup: CDR1 DFQATT, CDR2 SNEGSKA (reference sequence). CDR3 length: 15 amino acids. Trimming at V came to 3 bases and at J to 2 bases, leaving 6 bases not matched to a gene.

The chain joins TRBV2 to TRBJ1-2; no reliable D call. Between the trimmed V and J ends, which lost 4 bases and 7 bases, there was a span of 19 bases. Germline loops: CDR1 SNHLY, CDR2 FYNNEI. The CDR3 has 15 residues. CDR3 sequence: CASSVSTSGVGGYTF. CDR3 nucleotide sequence: TGTGCCAGCAGTGTTTCCACCTCCGGGGTGGGTGGCTACACCTTC.

V gene TRBV6-6 combines with J gene TRBJ2-7, with D maybe TRBD1 (5 bases). The CDR3 covers 12 residues. The germline gives CDR1 MNHNY, CDR2 SVGAGI (reference sequence). Trimming removed 7 bases from V and 1 base from J, with 8 bases in between. The CDR3 protein is CASKQGSYEQYF. CDR3 DNA: TGTGCCAGCAAGCAGGGATCCTACGAGCAGTACTTC.

J is TRBJ2-4 and V is TRBV4-1, with 10 bases identical to TRBD2. The germline gives CDR1 MGHRA, CDR2 YSYEKL. V shed 0 bases, J shed 0 bases, and the junction held 8 bases outside the gene matches. The length of the CDR3 is 19 residues. In nucleotides, the CDR3 is TGCGCCAGCAGCCAAGAACCAGCGGGAGGGCCTCTAGCCAAAAACATTCAGTACTTC. Translating it yields CASSQEPAGGPLAKNIQYF.